The clone carrying this TCR beta chain was seen a single time. This table comes from immunoSEQ multiplex PCR, and its TCRdb copy is limited to in-frame clones, with some not included. The data show some 180,000 clones, with around 82% seen just once and about 5.5% held by the top ten. After removal of 1 base from V and 5 bases from J, the junction contained 5 bases not matched to a gene. The CDR3 contains 15 residues. The germline CDR1 and CDR2 sequences are SGHTA and FQGNSA. The sample comes from a study of blood T cell repertoires in COVID-19. The participants were between about 18 and 100 years old and came from 24 US areas.

The TCR originated in a woman in her fifties or sixties with acute COVID-19. Sequenced: PBMCs or T cells enriched from blood (not recorded which). The V gene is TRBV7-2, the J gene TRBJ2-5; TRBD2 aligns across 9 bases. CDR3 amino acids: CASSLGGGRGETQYF. CDR3 DNA sequence: TGTGCCAGCAGCTTAGGGGGCGGGAGGGGCGAGACCCAGTACTTC.